The entry that follows covers one T cell receptor (beta chain) sequence. These data come from a study of blood T cell repertoires in COVID-19. The repertoire was sequenced with immunoSEQ multiplex PCR; TCRdb's copy has only in-frame clones and lacks some. The sample shows about 170,000 clones, around nine tenths of them seen only once. The V segment lost 5 bases and the J segment 2 bases; nucleotides outside the gene matches: 0. This CDR3 spans 13 amino acids. CDR1 SGHTA and CDR2 FQGTGA come from the germline V gene. This TCR derives from a man between 65 and 85 years old with acute or convalescent COVID-19. Sequencing was performed on peripheral blood. The chain links TRBV7-3 to TRBJ1-1; the match to TRBD1 covers 9 bases. The CDR3 DNA is TGTGCCAGCAGCACAGGGGGCAACACTGAAGCTTTCTTT. As protein: CASSTGGNTEAFF. The variable domain in full, with the rest retrieved from reference TRBV7-3 and TRBJ1-1, is GAGVSQTPSNKVTEKGKYVELRCDPISGHTALYWYRQSLGQGPEFLIYFQGTGAADDSGLPNDRFFAVRPEGSVSTLKIQRTERGDSAVYLCASSTGGNTEAFFGQGTRLTVV.